This T cell receptor beta chain was observed in a study of beta chain features in type 1 diabetes. Each donor gave one heparinised blood draw averaging roughly 100 mL. This clone was observed a few times. Its antigen is unknown. Notes on the study in general: People with Type 1 diabetes carried modestly yet significantly shorter TCRB CDR3s in all four CD4+ subsets.

With 3 bases removed from V and 11 bases from J, the gap between germline ends came to 14 bases. CDR3 length equals 13 residues. Germline V gene sequence: CDR1 ENHRY, CDR2 SYGVKD. The isolated RNA, all of it, was reverse transcribed, so expressed TCRB transcripts were what got sequenced. Clones were read by immunoSEQ multiplex PCR, and TCRdb kept only the in-frame ones, dropping some. The table records fewer than 900,000 clones, under 20% of them present only once. The chain employs TRBV10-3 and TRBJ2-1, with D tentatively TRBD2 (6 bases). The sequencing input was naive CD4+ T cells from blood. The sequence derives from a woman aged 18-35 years in good health. In DNA, the CDR3 is TGTGCCATCAGTGAAAGGGGACTGGCGAAGCAGTTCTTC. Translated: CAISERGLAKQFF.